Below are 15 T cell receptor beta chains sequenced from a single sample in a study of T cell responses to AZD1222 COVID-19 vaccine. Here immunoSEQ multiplex PCR was the method, and the copy in TCRdb shows in-frame clones only, minus some. The table lists 250,000 or so clones, approximately 93% of them singletons. Material: peripheral blood, obtained on day 0 of AZD1222 vaccination. These receptors all stem from an adult in good health.

The gene calls are TRBV5-1 and TRBJ2-7, with TRBD2 matching 8 bases. The CDR3 covers 14 residues. The germline gives CDR1 SGHRS, CDR2 YFSETQ. The ends lost 9 bases at V and 4 bases at J; junction bases unmatched: 12. The CDR3 sequence: CATSQAGADYEQYF. CDR3 in DNA: TGCGCCACCTCACAAGCGGGAGCAGATTACGAGCAGTACTTC. The full variable domain, its missing parts supplied by reference TRBV5-1 and TRBJ2-7, is KAGVTQTPRYLIKTRGQQVTLSCSPISGHRSVSWYQQTPGQGLQFLFEYFSETQRNKGNFPGRFSGRQFSNSRSEMNVSTLELGDSALYLCATSQAGADYEQYFGPGTRLTVT.

The V and J genes are TRBV28 and TRBJ1-5; a weak D match, TRBD1 (5 bases). V shed 5 bases and J shed 3 bases, with 14 bases lying between them. The V gene's germline CDR1 is MDHEN and CDR2 SYDVKM. This CDR3 contains 15 residues. For the CDR3, the DNA is TGTGCCAGCAGTCCATTGGGACGGATCAATCAGCCCCAGCATTTT. This gives the protein CASSPLGRINQPQHF. Together with reference TRBV28 and TRBJ1-5, the CDR3 gives the full variable domain: DVKVTQSSRYLVKRTGEKVFLECVQDMDHENMFWYRQDPGLGLRLIYFSYDVKMKEKGDIPEGYSVSREKKERFSLILESASTNQTSMYLCASSPLGRINQPQHFGDGTRLSIL.

The chain carries TRBV7-6 and TRBJ1-6, with 7 bases aligning to TRBD1. The CDR3 consists of 18 residues. Trimming removed 5 bases from V and 6 bases from J; junction bases left unmatched: 16. Germline CDR1 is SGHVS and CDR2 is FNYEAQ. CDR3 residues: CASSLTAPQGPTNSPLHF. CDR3 nucleotide sequence: TGTGCCAGCAGCCTCACCGCCCCACAGGGGCCAACTAATTCACCCCTCCACTTT. The whole variable domain, remainder taken from reference TRBV7-6 and TRBJ1-6, is GAGVSQSPRYKVTKRGQDVALRCDPISGHVSLYWYRQALGQGPEFLTYFNYEAQQDKSGLPNDRFSAERPEGSISTLTIQRTEQRDSAMYRCASSLTAPQGPTNSPLHFGNGTRLTVT.

With regard to this clone: Other DNA sequences within the sample encode an identical CDR3. V gene TRBV5-1 combines with J gene TRBJ2-3; D gene unclear. The CDR3 has 13 residues. CDR1 and CDR2 (germline): SGHRS, YFSETQ. Between the trimmed V and J ends, which lost 1 base and 2 bases, there was a span of 5 bases. The CDR3 DNA follows: TGCGCCAGCAGCTTGACTTCCACAGATACGCAGTATTTT. Its translation is CASSLTSTDTQYF.

The chain joins TRBV18 to TRBJ1-1; D remains ambiguous. This CDR3 has 11 residues. V was clipped by 10 bases and J by 2 bases, with 8 bases between them. Germline V gene lookup returns CDR1 KGHSH and CDR2 LQKENI. CDR3 sequence reads: CATAENTEAFF. The CDR3 nucleotides are TGTGCCACCGCGGAAAACACTGAAGCTTTCTTT.

The CDR3 loop reads CASSVLDRGPDQPQHF. The CDR3 DNA sequence: TGTGCCAGCAGTGTTCTGGACAGGGGGCCGGATCAGCCCCAGCATTTT. The chain employs TRBV28 and TRBJ1-5; TRBD1 agrees at 11 bases. Unmatched junction bases numbered 8, after V lost 5 bases and J lost 5 bases. Germline loops: CDR1 MDHEN, CDR2 SYDVKM. The CDR3 has 16 residues.

The chain combines TRBV27 with TRBJ1-5, with 10 bases lining up with TRBD1. CDR3 length equals 15 residues. V lost 2 bases to trimming and J lost 4 bases; unmatched junction nucleotides: 2. In germline, CDR1 is MNHEY, CDR2 SMNVEV (reference sequence). This CDR3 is CASSLGQGGNQPQHF. Written as DNA, the CDR3 is TGTGCCAGCAGTTTAGGACAGGGGGGAAATCAGCCCCAGCATTTT.

The genes are TRBV5-1 and TRBJ1-2; no definite D call. The CDR3 runs 12 residues. V was shortened by 1 base and J by 5 bases, with 6 bases between the two germline ends. Germline CDR1 SGHRS, CDR2 YFSETQ. The DNA of the CDR3 is TGCGCCAGCAGCTTGCCGGGGTATGGCTACACCTTC. Protein sequence: CASSLPGYGYTF. Using reference TRBV5-1 and TRBJ1-2 for the parts outside the CDR3, the full variable domain is KAGVTQTPRYLIKTRGQQVTLSCSPISGHRSVSWYQQTPGQGLQFLFEYFSETQRNKGNFPGRFSGRQFSNSRSEMNVSTLELGDSALYLCASSLPGYGYTFGSGTRLTVV.

The chain uses TRBV28 and TRBJ1-2, with TRBD1 identical over 7 bases. This CDR3 has 14 residues. With 6 bases clipped from V and 7 bases from J, the junction kept 11 bases outside the gene matches. In germline, CDR1 is MDHEN, CDR2 SYDVKM. In DNA, the CDR3 is TGTGCCAGCAGCCGACAGAGCCCAGGGGGTGGCTACACCTTC. Its translation: CASSRQSPGGGYTF.

The CDR3 loop reads CASSQGLTSTGRGSPLHF. CDR3 nucleotide sequence: TGTGCCAGCAGCCAAGGTTTAACTTCGACAGGGAGAGGATCACCCCTCCACTTT. The V gene is TRBV4-2, the J gene TRBJ1-6; 7 bases map to TRBD1. The CDR3 spans 18 residues. Per the germline V gene, CDR1 is LGHNA and CDR2 is YNFKEQ. V was pared by 1 base and J by 10 bases, with 16 bases of the junction left unmatched.

V usage is TRBV5-1 and J usage is TRBJ1-1; possible D gene TRBD1, 6 bases. The V gene lost 2 bases and the J gene lost 1 base, with 9 bases spanning the gap. CDR1 SGHRS and CDR2 YFSETQ come from the germline V gene. The CDR3 runs to 14 residues. The CDR3 spells CASSLQGTNTEAFF. Written as DNA, the CDR3 is TGCGCCAGCAGCTTACAGGGTACGAACACTGAAGCTTTCTTT.

The rearrangement joins TRBV28 to TRBJ2-7; possible D gene TRBD1, 6 bases. V was pared by 8 bases and J by 2 bases, with 10 bases between. The CDR3 spans 12 residues. CDR1 and CDR2 (germline): MDHEN, SYDVKM. The CDR3 sequence: CASARGTYEQYF. CDR3 DNA sequence: TGTGCCAGCGCGAGGGGGACCTACGAGCAGTACTTC.

The J gene is TRBJ2-5, the V gene TRBV7-8, with D possibly matching TRBD2 (7 bases). The germline gives CDR1 SGHVS, CDR2 FQNEAQ. Trimming took 5 bases from V and 5 from J, leaving 30 bases between them. CDR3 size: 19 residues. This CDR3 reads CASSMWAKGGGVDAETQYF. The CDR3 bases are TGTGCCAGCAGCATGTGGGCTAAGGGGGGGGGCGTAGATGCGGAGACCCAGTACTTC.

The rearrangement uses TRBV19 and TRBJ1-2; D possibly corresponds to TRBD1 (6 bases). CDR3 size: 14 residues. Germline CDR1 reads LNHDA; CDR2 reads SQIVND (reference sequence). V shed 5 bases and J shed 7 bases, with 17 bases lying between them. CDR3 sequence: CASSLLDSLGGYTF. In DNA, the CDR3 is TGTGCCAGTAGTTTGTTGGACAGCCTCGGTGGCTACACCTTC.

This rearrangement joins TRBV28 to TRBJ2-2; 15 bases are shared with TRBD2. This CDR3 spans 15 amino acids. The V gene end was trimmed by 8 bases and the J gene end by 6 bases; junction bases not matched to a gene: 4. Germline CDR1 MDHEN, CDR2 SYDVKM. The CDR3: CASGTSGRFSGELFF. CDR3 sequence (DNA): TGTGCCAGCGGGACTAGCGGGAGGTTCTCCGGGGAGCTGTTTTTT.